This T cell receptor beta chain was documented in a study of blood T cell repertoires in COVID-19. The study assigned cohorts using participant-reported clinical history. Germline values: CDR1 GTSNPN, CDR2 SVGIG (reference sequence). V was trimmed by 1 base and J by 10 bases, leaving 14 bases between them. The length of the CDR3 is 14 residues. Profiling relied on immunoSEQ multiplex PCR, and the TCRdb table lists in-frame clones only, not all of them. The table includes about 320,000 clones, roughly 90% detected once. J is TRBJ1-6 and V is TRBV30; possibly TRBD1 for D (6 bases). This receptor was identified in a man in his sixties who had recovered from COVID-19. The sequencing sample was made of PBMCs or T cells enriched from blood (not recorded which). This CDR3 is CAWSGQAARSPLHF. The DNA for the CDR3 is TGTGCCTGGAGTGGACAGGCGGCGAGGTCACCCCTCCACTTT.